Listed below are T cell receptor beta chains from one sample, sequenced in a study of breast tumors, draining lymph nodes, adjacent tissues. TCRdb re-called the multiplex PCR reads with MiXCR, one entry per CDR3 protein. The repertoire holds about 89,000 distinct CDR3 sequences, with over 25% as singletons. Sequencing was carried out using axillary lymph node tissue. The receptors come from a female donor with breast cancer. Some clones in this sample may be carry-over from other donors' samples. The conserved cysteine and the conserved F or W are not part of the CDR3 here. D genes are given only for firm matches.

cdr3_aa: ASRSNTGTDYNEQF; j_call: TRBJ2-1; v_call: TRBV27; d_call: TRBD1; cdr3_length: 14
cdr3_aa: ASSPGQGFSEQY; j_call: TRBJ2-7; v_call: TRBV5-1; d_call: TRBD1; cdr3_length: 12
cdr3_aa: ASSLEAGGQPQH; j_call: TRBJ1-5; v_call: TRBV5-1; d_call: TRBD1; cdr3_length: 12
cdr3_aa: ASSLWTQETQY; j_call: TRBJ2-5; v_call: TRBV5-1; d_call: -; cdr3_length: 11
cdr3_aa: ASKGNQETQY; j_call: TRBJ2-5; v_call: TRBV6-6; d_call: -; cdr3_length: 10
cdr3_aa: ASSPLIREVYGYT; j_call: TRBJ1-2; v_call: TRBV14; d_call: -; cdr3_length: 13
cdr3_aa: ASSAGLAGFNTGELF; j_call: TRBJ2-2; v_call: TRBV5-1; d_call: TRBD2; cdr3_length: 15
cdr3_aa: ASSTSGSVNEQF; j_call: TRBJ2-1; v_call: TRBV28; d_call: TRBD2; cdr3_length: 12
cdr3_aa: ASRHNGEETQY; j_call: TRBJ2-5; v_call: TRBV7-2; d_call: -; cdr3_length: 11
cdr3_aa: ASSTTSGANEQF; j_call: TRBJ2-1; v_call: TRBV7-2; d_call: TRBD2; cdr3_length: 12
cdr3_aa: ASSRGQSGDEKLF; j_call: TRBJ1-4; v_call: TRBV5-1; d_call: TRBD1; cdr3_length: 13
cdr3_aa: ASSQEGGGTQY; j_call: TRBJ2-5; v_call: TRBV4-1; d_call: -; cdr3_length: 11
cdr3_aa: ASSLTSENIQY; j_call: TRBJ2-4; v_call: TRBV7-3; d_call: -; cdr3_length: 11
cdr3_aa: SASGRKRWETQY; j_call: TRBJ2-5; v_call: TRBV20-1; d_call: TRBD2; cdr3_length: 12
cdr3_aa: ASSLRGVPYEQY; j_call: TRBJ2-7; v_call: TRBV18; d_call: TRBD2; cdr3_length: 12
cdr3_aa: ASRDNSYEQY; j_call: TRBJ2-7; v_call: TRBV7-9; d_call: -; cdr3_length: 10
cdr3_aa: ASSESGTSGSSEQF; j_call: TRBJ2-1; v_call: TRBV10-1; d_call: TRBD2; cdr3_length: 14
cdr3_aa: ASRILMNTEAF; j_call: TRBJ1-1; v_call: TRBV2; d_call: -; cdr3_length: 11
cdr3_aa: ASKSVDYGYT; j_call: TRBJ1-2; v_call: TRBV28; d_call: -; cdr3_length: 10
cdr3_aa: ATLNTGELF; j_call: TRBJ2-2; v_call: TRBV6-1; d_call: -; cdr3_length: 9
cdr3_aa: ASSLIRTALQETQY; j_call: TRBJ2-5; v_call: TRBV12-3/TRBV12-4; d_call: -; cdr3_length: 14
cdr3_aa: ASSQRPPPYTGELL; j_call: TRBJ2-2; v_call: TRBV4-3; d_call: -; cdr3_length: 14
cdr3_aa: ASSYPASNQPQH; j_call: TRBJ1-5; v_call: TRBV6-2/TRBV6-3; d_call: -; cdr3_length: 12
cdr3_aa: ASRSLHSGGDYGYT; j_call: TRBJ1-2; v_call: TRBV28; d_call: TRBD1; cdr3_length: 14
cdr3_aa: ASSVALNEKLF; j_call: TRBJ1-4; v_call: TRBV5-4; d_call: -; cdr3_length: 11
cdr3_aa: ASSPGLAGVTGTDTQY; j_call: TRBJ2-3; v_call: TRBV18; d_call: TRBD2; cdr3_length: 16
cdr3_aa: ASSPGRTTNEKLF; j_call: TRBJ1-4; v_call: TRBV11-2; d_call: -; cdr3_length: 13
cdr3_aa: ASSSPGQYNEQF; j_call: TRBJ2-1; v_call: TRBV7-2; d_call: TRBD1; cdr3_length: 12
cdr3_aa: ASSQVLGELDYNEQF; j_call: TRBJ2-1; v_call: TRBV4-1; d_call: -; cdr3_length: 15
cdr3_aa: ASSHSGQPGETQY; j_call: TRBJ2-5; v_call: TRBV6-5; d_call: TRBD1; cdr3_length: 13
cdr3_aa: ASSLMGGRRYSDTQY; j_call: TRBJ2-3; v_call: TRBV7-3; d_call: TRBD2; cdr3_length: 15
cdr3_aa: ASGVPSYNEQF; j_call: TRBJ2-1; v_call: TRBV28; d_call: -; cdr3_length: 11
cdr3_aa: AWQTTDTQY; j_call: TRBJ2-3; v_call: TRBV30; d_call: -; cdr3_length: 9
cdr3_aa: ASSPRASYNEQF; j_call: TRBJ2-1; v_call: TRBV6-2/TRBV6-3; d_call: -; cdr3_length: 12
cdr3_aa: ASSQAGTGTYEQY; j_call: TRBJ2-7; v_call: TRBV5-1; d_call: TRBD1; cdr3_length: 13
cdr3_aa: ASSFKTGTGVTNTIY; j_call: TRBJ1-3; v_call: TRBV27; d_call: TRBD1; cdr3_length: 15
cdr3_aa: ASGSPNGVGETQY; j_call: TRBJ2-5; v_call: TRBV12-5; d_call: -; cdr3_length: 13
cdr3_aa: ASSIGGSSTGELF; j_call: TRBJ2-2; v_call: TRBV19; d_call: TRBD2; cdr3_length: 13
cdr3_aa: ASSLASPGVSEQY; j_call: TRBJ2-7; v_call: TRBV5-1; d_call: -; cdr3_length: 13
cdr3_aa: ASSHSVSNMRDTQY; j_call: TRBJ2-3; v_call: TRBV6-5; d_call: -; cdr3_length: 14
cdr3_aa: ASSLAPWGGNYGHT; j_call: TRBJ1-2; v_call: TRBV7-8; d_call: -; cdr3_length: 14